Below, 12 T cell receptor beta chains from the same sample are listed, as sequenced in a study of OX40 agonist ivuxolimab in advanced cancers. Sequencing was performed with immunoSEQ multiplex PCR; in TCRdb, only in-frame clones are kept and a portion is missing. The sample includes tens of thousands of clones, roughly 89% of them seen just once. This sample comprised CD4+ or CD8+ T cells sorted from blood, obtained in a trial of the OX40 agonist ivuxolimab. Source of these receptors: an adult with an advanced solid tumor such as melanoma, head and neck, liver or kidney cancer.

The chain's CDR3 is CASSAATTWQSGNTIYF. The CDR3 DNA sequence: TGTGCCAGCAGTGCCGCGACGACTTGGCAGTCTGGAAACACCATATATTTT. The chain recombines TRBV28 with TRBJ1-3; D unclear. The CDR3 spans 17 residues. Looked up from germline, CDR1 is MDHEN and CDR2 is SYDVKM. V was clipped by 5 bases and J by 1 base, with 18 bases between them.

The CDR3 DNA reads as TGTGCCAGCAGCTTAAGCTCTGGGGCCAACGTCCTGACTTTC. The encoded protein is CASSLSSGANVLTF. The V call is TRBV7-8, the J call TRBJ2-6; D is undetermined. V shed 2 bases and J shed 0 bases, with 2 bases lying between them. Germline V CDR1 and CDR2: SGHVS, FQNEAQ. The CDR3 contains 14 residues. The complete variable domain, with remaining parts taken from reference TRBV7-8 and TRBJ2-6, reads GAGVSQSPRYKVAKRGQDVALRCDPISGHVSLFWYQQALGQGPEFLTYFQNEAQLDKSGLPSDRFFAERPEGSVSTLKIQRTQQEDSAVYLCASSLSSGANVLTFGAGSRLTVL.

J is TRBJ1-4 and V is TRBV25-1, with TRBD1 identical over 8 bases. V lost 6 bases and J lost 0; bases outside the gene matches: 6. The CDR3 loop spans 16 amino acids. Per the germline V gene, CDR1 is MGHDK and CDR2 is SYGVNS. CDR3 amino acids: CASRGQGAATNEKLFF. The CDR3 nucleotides read TGTGCCAGCAGGGGGCAGGGGGCAGCAACTAATGAAAAACTGTTTTTT.

The chain has TRBV5-5 and TRBJ1-3; D is possibly TRBD1 (5 bases). CDR3 size: 17 residues. With 0 bases removed from V and 0 bases from J, the gap between germline ends came to 13 bases. CDR1 and CDR2 from the germline V gene are SGHKS and YYEKEE (reference sequence). CDR3 region: CASSLALDTSSGNTIYF. The DNA of the CDR3 is TGTGCCAGCAGCTTGGCCTTGGACACCAGCTCTGGAAACACCATATATTTT.

This rearrangement joins TRBV27 to TRBJ2-7; 7 nucleotides match TRBD1. The CDR3 is 15 residues long. V lost 5 bases, J lost 0 bases, and 7 bases stayed unmatched. CDR1 is MNHEY, CDR2 SMNVEV, per germline (reference sequence). Here the CDR3 DNA reads TGTGCCAGCAGTCCCCTAGGACAGGCCTCCTACGAGCAGTACTTC. It yields the protein CASSPLGQASYEQYF.

The chain uses TRBV5-4 and TRBJ2-3; tentative D call: TRBD2 (5 bases). This CDR3 region has 14 residues. V lost 3 bases and J lost 3, with 11 bases in between. Germline V gene lookup returns CDR1 SGHNT and CDR2 YYREEE (reference sequence). This CDR3 reads CASSWGTGTDTQYF. CDR3 DNA: TGTGCCAGCAGCTGGGGAACGGGAACAGATACGCAGTATTTT.

The chain recombines TRBV6-6 with TRBJ2-1; 7 bases map to TRBD2. The CDR3 is 14 residues long. Unmatched junction bases numbered 7, after V lost 2 bases and J lost 9 bases. Germline V lookup: CDR1 MNHNY, CDR2 SVGAGI (reference sequence). The CDR3 nucleotides are TGTGCCAGCAGTTACGGCGGGAGTGGGGTTGAGCAGTTCTTC. Residues: CASSYGGSGVEQFF.

The rearrangement links TRBV18 to TRBJ2-1; D gene ambiguous. Germline V CDR1 and CDR2: KGHSH, LQKENI. V gave up 3 bases and J gave up 3 bases, with 9 bases separating them. The CDR3 contains 14 residues. The CDR3, as DNA: TGTGCCAGCTCACCTCGTTTAGACTACAATGAGCAGTTCTTC. Its translation: CASSPRLDYNEQFF.

CDR3 protein: CASSLTLAGGNEQFF. The CDR3 DNA reads as TGCGCCAGCAGCTTGACACTAGCGGGAGGAAATGAGCAGTTCTTC. The chain couples TRBV5-1 to TRBJ2-1, with 12 bases that match TRBD2. CDR3 size: 15 residues. CDR1 is SGHRS, CDR2 YFSETQ, per germline. The J segment lost 7 bases and the V segment lost 1 base, leaving 3 bases of the junction unmatched.

This clone was picked up a small number of times. V is TRBV4-2 and J is TRBJ1-2; 7 bases fit TRBD1. The germline CDR1 and CDR2 sequences are LGHNA and YNFKEQ. Losses at the gene ends were 0 bases for V and 4 bases for J; bases not matched to a gene: 14. This CDR3 is 18 amino acids long. The DNA of the CDR3 is TGTGCCAGCAGCCAAGACCGGGACAGCGTTCGTGGCGTCTATGGCTACACCTTC. This codes for CASSQDRDSVRGVYGYTF.

This chain joins TRBV5-1 and TRBJ2-5; D is undetermined. The CDR3 extends over 14 amino acids. Germline CDR1 reads SGHRS; CDR2 reads YFSETQ. V lost 0 bases to trimming and J lost 0 bases, with 6 bases between them. Here the CDR3 DNA reads TGCGCCAGCAGCTTGGAGGCCCACCAAGAGACCCAGTACTTC. Translating gives CASSLEAHQETQYF. The entire variable domain, with the rest obtained from reference TRBV5-1 and TRBJ2-5, is as follows: KAGVTQTPRYLIKTRGQQVTLSCSPISGHRSVSWYQQTPGQGLQFLFEYFSETQRNKGNFPGRFSGRQFSNSRSEMNVSTLELGDSALYLCASSLEAHQETQYFGPGTRLLVL.

This clone has a single count. The chain uses TRBV9 and TRBJ1-2; unclear D gene. In germline, CDR1 is SGDLS, CDR2 YYNGEE. V was cut by 0 bases and J by 2 bases, with 11 bases left in between. The CDR3 is made up of 15 amino acids. DNA of the CDR3: TGTGCCAGCAGCGTAGACAGTGGGATAAACTATGGCTACACCTTC. Its translation is CASSVDSGINYGYTF. Based on the CDR3 plus reference TRBV9 and TRBJ1-2, the full variable domain is DSGVTQTPKHLITATGQRVTLRCSPRSGDLSVYWYQQSLDQGLQFLIQYYNGEERAKGNILERFSAQQFPDLHSELNLSSLELGDSALYFCASSVDSGINYGYTFGSGTRLTVV.